This paragraph covers one T cell receptor (beta chain) sequence. Its antigen is not identified. This sample is part of a study of cytomegalovirus exposure and HLA in healthy donors. Overall study results and limits: When the data were analyzed later, several of the most significant clusters appeared to be linked to common viral pathogens. Follow-up analysis later connected one missense variant in DCLRE1C with trimming of TCR beta V- and J-genes. In an earlier analysis, productive rearrangement rates for most beta V segments clustered near 87% or 30%.

CDR3 length: 13 residues. Germline trimming cut 7 bases from V and 6 bases from J; bases unmatched to any gene: 8. CDR1 SQVTM and CDR2 ANQGSEA come from the germline V gene. PCR employed 60 Vbeta and 13 Jbeta primers. Repertoires were generated with immunoSEQ multiplex PCR, while TCRdb's copy carries only in-frame clones and drops some. The sample includes under 150,000 clones, roughly 79% of them seen just once. J is TRBJ2-1 and V is TRBV29-1; 8 bases align to TRBD2. The sequence was collected from a woman in her 40s in good health and CMV-seronegative. Input material: PBMCs. The CDR3, as DNA: TGCAGCGCTGCGGGAGGTCGGGCCAATGAGCAGTTCTTC. It codes for CSAAGGRANEQFF.